By proportion, the clone carrying this T cell receptor beta chain is medium-sized (0.01 to 0.1%). This specimen comes from a study of CD4 and CD8 cells across lung adenocarcinoma regions. Using its own MiXCR run on the PCR reads, TCRdb lists one record per CDR3 protein. The sample has under 20,000 distinct CDR3 sequences, 46% seen once. Germline loops: CDR1 MNHNS, CDR2 SASEGT. CDR3 length: 12 residues. Trimming shortened V by 3 bases and J by 6 bases, and 8 bases separated the two germline ends. The source is a male donor with lung adenocarcinoma. The CD4 and CD8 labels of this study may be unreliable. The chain combines TRBV6-1 with TRBJ1-2; no definite D call. Input material: CD4+ T cells from the margin of a lung tumor. The CDR3 region has the DNA TGTGCCAGCAGTGAGCGATCTCATGGCTACACCTTC. This codes for CASSERSHGYTF.